This entry concerns a single TCR beta chain. Its antigen is not identified. These data belong to a study of cytomegalovirus exposure and HLA in healthy donors. PCR was performed using 60 Vbeta and 13 Jbeta primers. Profiled with immunoSEQ multiplex PCR; TCRdb holds only in-frame clones, not every one. The data contain a few hundred thousand clones, about 80% of them singletons. The study's findings and limits: Whilst most TCR sequences proved rare, a subset of public TCRs occurred across many donors. Highly shared variants forming one cluster were likely a sequencing artifact.

V lost 7 bases, J lost 6 bases, and 16 bases lay in between. CDR3 size: 14 residues. Per the germline V gene, CDR1 is LNHDA and CDR2 is SQIVND (reference sequence). Sequenced sample: PBMCs. The V and J genes are TRBV19 and TRBJ1-5; possibly TRBD1 for D (6 bases). This TCR derives from a woman aged 55-70 years in good health and CMV-seropositive. As DNA, the CDR3 is TGTGCCAGTATGGCAGGGGTCGAGGGTCAGCCCCAGCATTTT. Its protein is CASMAGVEGQPQHF.